Sequencing of this TCR beta chain was carried out in a study of cytomegalovirus exposure and HLA in healthy donors. The study, taken as a whole, reports: Rarity marked most TCR sequences, yet some public TCRs occurred in many donors. Under in vitro conditions, a few CMV-associated chains were confirmed as specific for CMV antigens.

With 1 base removed from V and 2 bases from J, the gap between germline ends came to 8 bases. This CDR3 comprises 14 residues. Germline V gene sequence: CDR1 SGHDT, CDR2 YYEEEE. The table came from immunoSEQ multiplex PCR; TCRdb's copy has only in-frame clones and leaves some out. The sample carries fewer than 400,000 clones, roughly 86% recorded once. The sample holds one count of this clone. Its antigen is unknown. This chain uses TRBV5-6 with TRBJ2-3; possibly TRBD2 for D (5 bases). Sequencing was carried out using PBMCs. This TCR came from a young man in good health and CMV-seronegative. The CDR3 here is CASSLTGITDTQYF. DNA of the CDR3: TGTGCCAGCAGCTTGACGGGGATCACAGATACGCAGTATTTT. The full variable domain, rest sourced from reference TRBV5-6 and TRBJ2-3, is DAGVTQSPTHLIKTRGQQVTLRCSPKSGHDTVSWYQQALGQGPQFIFQYYEEEERQRGNFPDRFSGHQFPNYSSELNVNALLLGDSALYLCASSLTGITDTQYFGPGTRLTVL.